Listed here are 9 T cell receptor beta chains from one sample, sequenced in a study of shared clonotypes between healthy human individuals. The assay was immunoSEQ multiplex PCR, and TCRdb's table has in-frame clones only and misses some. Here the sample spans approximately 1,500,000 clones, roughly 96% being singletons. The sequenced sample consisted of naive CD4+ T cells sorted from blood. The subset here: CD45RA+ positively selected. Source of these receptors: a man in his thirties or forties in good health.

To note about this clone: Compared with germline, one end of the junction differs, possibly owing to a read error. Other nucleotide sequences in the sample specify the same CDR3. The rearrangement joins TRBV5-1 to TRBJ2-3; 10 positions match TRBD2. The CDR3 length is 18 residues. In germline, CDR1 is SGHRS, CDR2 YFSETQ. This chain's CDR3 is CASSKAGTSDSSTDTQYF. The CDR3 DNA sequence: TGCGCTAGCAGCAAGGCCGGGACTAGCGACTCTAGCACAGATACGCAGTATTTT.

This chain joins TRBV2 and TRBJ1-1, with 7 positions matching TRBD1. This CDR3 contains 13 residues. Looked up from germline, CDR1 is SNHLY and CDR2 is FYNNEI. V shed 6 bases, J shed 1 base, and the junction held 2 bases outside the gene matches. For the CDR3, the DNA is TGTGCCAGCAGGGGGACAGAGAACACTGAAGCTTTCTTT. Its protein product is CASRGTENTEAFF.

CDR3 sequence reads: CASSTSGRETQYF. CDR3 nucleotides: TGTGCCAGCAGCACTAGCGGGCGAGAGACCCAGTACTTC. This chain joins TRBV7-9 and TRBJ2-5, with 9 bases fitting TRBD2. The length of the CDR3 is 13 residues. Per the germline V gene, CDR1 is SEHNR and CDR2 is FQNEAQ (reference sequence). Trimming took 5 bases from V and 4 from J; bases not matched to a gene: 2.

V gene TRBV7-9 combines with J gene TRBJ2-7; 8 nucleotides match TRBD1. The V and J ends lost 5 bases and 3 bases, in that order; junction bases with no gene match: 9. Germline V gives CDR1 SEHNR, CDR2 FQNEAQ (reference sequence). The CDR3 sequence is 15 residues long. The CDR3 sequence is CASSHPGTGIYEQYF. The CDR3 DNA follows: TGTGCCAGCAGCCACCCCGGGACAGGCATCTACGAGCAGTACTTC.

This chain links TRBV19 with TRBJ2-1; 7 bases are shared with TRBD2. Unmatched junction bases numbered 7, after V lost 3 bases and J lost 5 bases. Germline V gives CDR1 LNHDA, CDR2 SQIVND (reference sequence). This CDR3 region has 15 residues. The CDR3 here is CASSMNWGGHNEQFF. CDR3 sequence (DNA): TGTGCCAGTAGTATGAATTGGGGGGGACACAATGAGCAGTTCTTC.

The V call is TRBV11-2, the J call TRBJ2-2; 7 bases are a match to TRBD2. J gave up 0 bases and V 2 bases, and 6 bases lay outside the gene matches. The V gene's germline CDR1 is SGHAT and CDR2 FQNNGV. CDR3 length equals 17 residues. In nucleotides, the CDR3 is TGTGCCAGCAGCTTACTCACAGCGGGACCGAACACCGGGGAGCTGTTTTTT. Protein: CASSLLTAGPNTGELFF. The variable domain in full, with the rest retrieved from reference TRBV11-2 and TRBJ2-2, is EAGVAQSPRYKIIEKRQSVAFWCNPISGHATLYWYQQILGQGPKLLIQFQNNGVVDDSQLPKDRFSAERLKGVDSTLKIQPAKLEDSAVYLCASSLLTAGPNTGELFFGEGSRLTVL.

This clone was seen a few times. The sample has other DNA sequences that encode this CDR3 too. The chain joins TRBV12-5 to TRBJ1-2; no definite D call. Germline V lookup: CDR1 LGHNT, CDR2 FRNRAP. This CDR3 region has 15 residues. The CDR3 nucleotides read TGTGTTCCTTCCCGCGGAGCATCATTTAACTATGGCTACACCTTC. Its translation: CVPSRGASFNYGYTF.

The rearrangement links TRBV5-4 to TRBJ2-5, with D perhaps TRBD1 (7 bases). The CDR3 is 15 residues long. With 1 base removed from V and 5 bases from J, the gap between germline ends came to 15 bases. Germline lookup yields CDR1 SGHNT and CDR2 YYREEE (reference sequence). The CDR3 loop is CASSLRIQGRETQYF. CDR3 nucleotides: TGTGCCAGCAGCTTGCGAATACAGGGGAGGGAGACCCAGTACTTC.

The chain carries TRBV11-2 and TRBJ2-7; D might be TRBD2 (6 bases). Germline V gene data show CDR1 as SGHAT and CDR2 as FQNNGV. The CDR3 sequence is 17 residues long. V shed 0 bases and J shed 3 bases, with 18 bases lying between them. CDR3 sequence: CASSLDGVGLTFYEQYF. CDR3 DNA: TGTGCCAGCAGCTTAGATGGGGTGGGACTGACTTTCTACGAGCAGTACTTC.